This T cell receptor beta chain was sequenced for a study of T cells in Graves' hyperthyroidism and ophthalmopathy. General observations from the study: Most expanded thyroid clonotypes above 0.001 recurred in blood. Ophthalmopathy cases were set apart from stable hyperthyroidism by a 13 V-J model.

Researchers amplified the TCR beta CDR3 regions from RNA transcripts. Carried out on the TCR CDR3, a first-round RT-PCR used the HTBI primer set. A single record per CDR3 protein comes from TCRdb applying MiXCR to the multiplex PCR reads. The sample records under 350,000 distinct CDR3 sequences, over 15% being singletons. As regards this clonotype: As yet, its antigen is unknown.

Uncontrolled infection, other autoimmune disease, pregnancy or lactation led to exclusion. CDR1 and CDR2 from the germline V gene are SGHRS and YFSETQ. Losses at the gene ends were 0 bases for V and 2 bases for J; bases not matched to a gene: 6. The CDR3 totals 16 residues. The chain is built from TRBV5-1 and TRBJ2-5, with 8 bases aligning to TRBD2. Material: blood. This TCR was recovered from a woman aged 60-75 years with Graves' ophthalmopathy. The CDR3 region has the DNA TGCGCCAGCAGCTTGGGGGTAGCGGGGTCACAAGAGACCCAGTACTTC. Its protein product is CASSLGVAGSQETQYF.